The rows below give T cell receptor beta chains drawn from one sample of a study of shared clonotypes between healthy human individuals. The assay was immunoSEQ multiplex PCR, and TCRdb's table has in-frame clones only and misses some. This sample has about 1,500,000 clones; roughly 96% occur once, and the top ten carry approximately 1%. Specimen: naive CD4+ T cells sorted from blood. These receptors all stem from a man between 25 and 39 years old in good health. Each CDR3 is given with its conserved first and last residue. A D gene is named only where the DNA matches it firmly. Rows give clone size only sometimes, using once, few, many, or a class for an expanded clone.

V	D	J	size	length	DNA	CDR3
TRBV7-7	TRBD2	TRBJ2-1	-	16	TGTGCTAGCAGCCGCGGGGTAGCGGGAGCCTACAATGAGCAGTTCTTC	CASSRGVAGAYNEQFF
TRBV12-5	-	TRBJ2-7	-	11	TGTGCTAGTGGTGGATGGAACGAGCAGTACTTC	CASGGWNEQYF
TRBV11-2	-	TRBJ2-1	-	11	TGTGCCAGCAGCTATAGCAATGAGCAGTTCTTC	CASSYSNEQFF
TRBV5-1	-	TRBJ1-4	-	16	TGCGCCAGCAGCTTGGGTAGGGCTGGAAAAAATGAAAAACTGTTTTTT	CASSLGRAGKNEKLFF
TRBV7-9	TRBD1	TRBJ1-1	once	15	TGTGCCAGCAGCACCGGGGACAGGGGGAACACTGAAGCTTTCTTT	CASSTGDRGNTEAFF
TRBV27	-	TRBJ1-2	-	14	TGTGCCAGCAGTTTATCCAGGGATAACTATGGCTACACCTTC	CASSLSRDNYGYTF
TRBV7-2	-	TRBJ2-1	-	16	TGTGCCAGCAGCTTAGTTCCGGGACTCCCCATCAATGAGCAGTTCTTC	CASSLVPGLPINEQFF
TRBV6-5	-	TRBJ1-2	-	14	TGTGCGGACACTCCTGGGGGGGGGTTTTATGGCTACACCTTC	CADTPGGGFYGYTF
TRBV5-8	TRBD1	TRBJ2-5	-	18	TGTGCCAGCAGCTTTCTAACAGGGGGCCTAGCGGAAAGAGGGACCCAGTACTTC	CASSFLTGGLAERGTQYF
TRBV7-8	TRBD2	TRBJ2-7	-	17	TGTGCCAGCAGCTTAGAGGTCGTCAGCGGGAGTCCCTACGAGCAGTACTTC	CASSLEVVSGSPYEQYF
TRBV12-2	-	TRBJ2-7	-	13	TGTGCAAGTCGCTTAATTCATCCCTACGAGCAGTACTTC	CASRLIHPYEQYF
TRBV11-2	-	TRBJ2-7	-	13	TGTGCCAGCAGCTTGGGGGTGGGTGGCGAGCAGTACTTC	CASSLGVGGEQYF
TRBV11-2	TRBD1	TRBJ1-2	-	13	TGTGCCAGCAGCTTAGGACAGGGGTATGGCTACACCTTC	CASSLGQGYGYTF
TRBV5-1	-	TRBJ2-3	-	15	TGCGCCAGCAGCTTAACCTCTACTAGCACAGATACGCAGTATTTT	CASSLTSTSTDTQYF
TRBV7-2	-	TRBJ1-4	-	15	TGTGCCAGCAGCTTAAACGGGGCAACTAATGAAAAACTGTTTTTT	CASSLNGATNEKLFF
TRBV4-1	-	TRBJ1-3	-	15	TGCGCCAGCAGCCAAGATCGGGGAGGTGGAAACACCATATATTTT	CASSQDRGGGNTIYF
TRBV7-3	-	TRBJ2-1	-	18	TGTGCCAGCAGCTTACGCCACAGAGCGGGTGGTTGGAGCAATGAGCAGTTCTTC	CASSLRHRAGGWSNEQFF
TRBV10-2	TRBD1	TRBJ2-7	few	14	TGCGCCAGCAGTCTTGGCAGGGGGCCCTACGAGCAGTACTTC	CASSLGRGPYEQYF
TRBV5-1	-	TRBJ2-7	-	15	TGCGCCAGCCCACAACCGTCACAGAGCTCCTACGAGCAGTACTTC	CASPQPSQSSYEQYF
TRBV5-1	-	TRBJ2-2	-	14	TGCGCCAGCAGCTTGGTGCCGGAGATAAGGGAGCTGTTTTTT	CASSLVPEIRELFF
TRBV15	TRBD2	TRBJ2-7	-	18	TGTGCCACCAGCAGGACCCTGACACCGGGAGGTTGGGTGTGGGGGCAGTACTTC	CATSRTLTPGGWVWGQYF
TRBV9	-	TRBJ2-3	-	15	TGTGCCAGCAGCTCCTCCACGGAATTCCTACATACGCAGTATTTT	CASSSSTEFLHTQYF
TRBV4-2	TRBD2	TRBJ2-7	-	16	TGTGCCAGCAGCCAAGATCTGGGACTAGCCGCCTACGAGCAGTACTTC	CASSQDLGLAAYEQYF
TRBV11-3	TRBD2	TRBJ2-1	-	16	TGTGCCAGCAGCTTACGGGGGACTAGCGGTTACAATGAGCAGTTCTTC	CASSLRGTSGYNEQFF
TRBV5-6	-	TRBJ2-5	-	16	TGTGCCAGCAGCCCACAACAACGGGGAAGCCAAGAGACCCAGTACTTC	CASSPQQRGSQETQYF
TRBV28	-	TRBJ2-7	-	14	TGTGCCAGCAGTTTATCAGTTTGGAGCTACGAGCAGTACTTC	CASSLSVWSYEQYF
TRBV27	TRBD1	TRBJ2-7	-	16	TGTGCCAGCAGTTTCTCACCGGGACAGGGGGTTCACGAGCAGTACTTC	CASSFSPGQGVHEQYF
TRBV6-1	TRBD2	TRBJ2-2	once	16	TGTGCCAGCAGTGCCCTAGCGGGAGGCCACACCGGGGAGCTGTTTTTT	CASSALAGGHTGELFF
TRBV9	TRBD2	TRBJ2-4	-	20	TGTGCCAGCAGCTTTTTTCCCGGGACTAGCGGGACTCTAGCCAAAAACATTCAGTACTTC	CASSFFPGTSGTLAKNIQYF
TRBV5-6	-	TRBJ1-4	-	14	TGTGCCAGCAGCCAGCAGGGATTTGAGGAAAAACTGTTTTTT	CASSQQGFEEKLFF
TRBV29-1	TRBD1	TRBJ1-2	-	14	TGCAGCGTTGTCCCCTTTAACAGGGGCGCTGGCTACACCTTC	CSVVPFNRGAGYTF
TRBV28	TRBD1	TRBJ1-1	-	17	TGTGCCAGCAGTACTGCGTTTCCGGGACAGGGAGGCACTGAAGCTTTCTTT	CASSTAFPGQGGTEAFF
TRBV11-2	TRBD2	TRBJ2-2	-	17	TGTGCCAGCAGCTTAGATCGGGGTAGCGGGAGGGACGGGGAGCTGTTTTTT	CASSLDRGSGRDGELFF
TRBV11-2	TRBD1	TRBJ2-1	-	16	TGTGCCAGCAGCTTAGTTCCGAGGGGGCGATACAATGAGCAGTTCTTC	CASSLVPRGRYNEQFF
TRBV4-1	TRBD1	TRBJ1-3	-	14	TGCGCCAGCAGCTCCCGACAGGGAAGTCAAACCATATATTTT	CASSSRQGSQTIYF
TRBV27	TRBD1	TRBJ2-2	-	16	TGTGCCAGCAGCACCCGGGACAGGGGTAGCCCCGGGGAGCTGTTTTTT	CASSTRDRGSPGELFF
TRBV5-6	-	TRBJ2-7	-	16	TGTGCCAGCAGCTTGGAAGGCAGGCTGAGGGCCTACGAGCAGTACTTC	CASSLEGRLRAYEQYF
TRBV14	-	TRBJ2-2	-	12	TGTGCCAGCAGCCAAGTCACCGGGGAGCTGTTTTTT	CASSQVTGELFF
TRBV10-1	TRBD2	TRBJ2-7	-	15	TGCGCCAGCAGTGAAAGGACTAGCGAGACCTACGAGCAGTACTTC	CASSERTSETYEQYF
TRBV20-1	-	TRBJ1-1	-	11	TGCAGTGCTAGGAGGGGTGCTGAAGCTTTCTTT	CSARRGAEAFF
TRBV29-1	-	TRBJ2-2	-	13	TGCAGCGCCGACAGAACGAACACCGGGGAGCTGTTTTTT	CSADRTNTGELFF
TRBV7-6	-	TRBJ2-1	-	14	TGTGCCAGCAGCTTCAGACTAGGTGGCGATGAGCAGTTCTTC	CASSFRLGGDEQFF
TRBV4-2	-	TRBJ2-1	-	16	TGTGCCAGCAGCCTGGGGTCACACACCTCCTACAATGAGCAGTTCTTC	CASSLGSHTSYNEQFF
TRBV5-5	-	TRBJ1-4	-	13	TGTGCCAGCGGGGGAAATCCTAATGAAAAACTGTTTTTT	CASGGNPNEKLFF
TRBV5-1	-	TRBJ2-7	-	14	TGCGCCAGCAGCTTGGGAAGTGTAGCCTACGAGCAGTACTTC	CASSLGSVAYEQYF
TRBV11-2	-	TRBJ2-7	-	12	TGTGCCAGCAGCTTAGCCGGGGGAGAGCAGTACTTC	CASSLAGGEQYF
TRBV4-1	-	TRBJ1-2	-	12	TGCGCCAGCAGCCAAGCAGTCTCTGGCTACACCTTC	CASSQAVSGYTF